This T cell receptor beta chain was observed in a study of blood T cells in healthy people across ages. Isolation recovered at least 7 million PBMCs from every sample. The CDR3 has 15 residues. V was trimmed by 2 bases and J by 2 bases, leaving 10 bases between them. Combining a sample-barcoded 5' primer with a J-beta primer mix, a second PCR ran for roughly 7 to 12 cycles. TCRdb used MiXCR to reprocess the 5' RACE reads, holding one entry per CDR3 protein. Of about 720,000 distinct CDR3 sequences listed, 22% are singletons. The V gene is TRBV12-3 or TRBV12-4, the J gene TRBJ1-5; weak D call: TRBD1 (5 bases). This TCR derives from a man between 65 and 80 years old in good health. Material for sequencing was blood. CDR3 region: CASSLRQGRNQPQHF. The CDR3 coding sequence is TGTGCCAGCAGTTTAAGGCAGGGCCGCAATCAGCCCCAGCATTTT.